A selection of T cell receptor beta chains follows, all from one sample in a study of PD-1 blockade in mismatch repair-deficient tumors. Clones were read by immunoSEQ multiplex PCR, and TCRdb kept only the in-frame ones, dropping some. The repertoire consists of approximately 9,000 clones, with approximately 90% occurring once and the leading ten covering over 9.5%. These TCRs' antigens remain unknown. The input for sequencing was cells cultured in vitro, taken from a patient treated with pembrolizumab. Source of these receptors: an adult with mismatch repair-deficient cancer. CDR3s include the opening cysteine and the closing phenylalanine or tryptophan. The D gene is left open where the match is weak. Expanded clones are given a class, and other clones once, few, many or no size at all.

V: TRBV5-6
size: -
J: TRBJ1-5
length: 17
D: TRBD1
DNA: TGTGCCAGCAGCTTGACGGGGACAGCTGATAGCAATCAGCCCCAGCATTTT
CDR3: CASSLTGTADSNQPQHF

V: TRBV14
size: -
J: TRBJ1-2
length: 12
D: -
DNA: TGTGCCAGCAGACACAACGAGGAAGCTTACACCTTC
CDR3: CASRHNEEAYTF

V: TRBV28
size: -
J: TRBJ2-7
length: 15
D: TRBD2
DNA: TGTGCCAGCAGCTTAGCGGGACGGGCTGAGTACGAGCAGTACTTC
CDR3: CASSLAGRAEYEQYF

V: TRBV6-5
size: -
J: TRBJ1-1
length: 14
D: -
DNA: TGTGCCAGTACCGGCGGAGCCTTGAACACTGAAGCTTTCTTT
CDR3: CASTGGALNTEAFF

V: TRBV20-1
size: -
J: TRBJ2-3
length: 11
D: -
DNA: TGCAGTGCTAGAGCCGGGGATACGCAGTATTTT
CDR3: CSARAGDTQYF

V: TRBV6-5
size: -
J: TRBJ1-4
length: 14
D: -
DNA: TGTGCCAGCAGTTATCGTACTACGGGGGAAAAACTGTTTTTT
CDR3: CASSYRTTGEKLFF

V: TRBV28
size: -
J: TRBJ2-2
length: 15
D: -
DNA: TGTGCCAGCAGAGAGGGGCCTGCGAACACCGGGGAGCTGTTTTTT
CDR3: CASREGPANTGELFF

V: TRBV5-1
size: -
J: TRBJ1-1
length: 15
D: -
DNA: TGCGCCAGCAGCTTTTCACAGACCTCGAACACTGAAGCTTTCTTT
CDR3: CASSFSQTSNTEAFF

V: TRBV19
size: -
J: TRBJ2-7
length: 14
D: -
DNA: TGTGCCAGTAGTATCAAGCGGTCGACCTACGAGCAGTACTTC
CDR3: CASSIKRSTYEQYF

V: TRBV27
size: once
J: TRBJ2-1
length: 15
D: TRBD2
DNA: TGTGCCACCACCCCCGGGACTAGCACGAGCCATGAGCAGTTCTTC
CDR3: CATTPGTSTSHEQFF

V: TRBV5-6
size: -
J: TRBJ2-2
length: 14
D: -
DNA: TGTGCCAGCAGTACCCTCACTGGCGCCGGGGAGCTGTTTTTT
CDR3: CASSTLTGAGELFF

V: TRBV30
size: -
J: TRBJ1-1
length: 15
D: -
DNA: TGTGCCTGGAGTGCCCCTCAGGGGATGAACACTGAAGCTTTCTTT
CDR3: CAWSAPQGMNTEAFF

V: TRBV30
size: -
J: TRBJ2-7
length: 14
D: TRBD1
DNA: TGTGCCTGGAGTGTGACAGGGGGCGCGTACGAGCAGTACTTC
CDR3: CAWSVTGGAYEQYF

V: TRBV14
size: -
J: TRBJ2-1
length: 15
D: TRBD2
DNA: TGTGCCAGCAGTCAAGGCAGGACTAGCCACAATGAGCAGTTCTTC
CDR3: CASSQGRTSHNEQFF

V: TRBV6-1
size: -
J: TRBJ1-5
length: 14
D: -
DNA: TGTGCCAGCAGTGAAGAGGTTAGCAATCAGCCCCAGCATTTT
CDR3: CASSEEVSNQPQHF

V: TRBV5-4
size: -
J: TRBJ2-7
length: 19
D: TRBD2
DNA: TGTGCCAGCAGCTTGGCTAGCGGCAGGGCAGCTTGGCGGGACTACGAGCAGTACTTC
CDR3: CASSLASGRAAWRDYEQYF

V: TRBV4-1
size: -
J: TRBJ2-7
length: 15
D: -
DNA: TGCGCCAGCAGCCAAGACGGGACTGGCGACTACGAGCAGTACTTC
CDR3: CASSQDGTGDYEQYF

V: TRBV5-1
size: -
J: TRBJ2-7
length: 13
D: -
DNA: TGCGCCAGCAGCTTGACTTTTACCTACGAGCAGTACTTC
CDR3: CASSLTFTYEQYF

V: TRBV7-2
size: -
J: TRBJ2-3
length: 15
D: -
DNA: TGTGCCAGCAGCTTTGGCACTGCAGGTACAGATACGCAGTATTTT
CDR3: CASSFGTAGTDTQYF

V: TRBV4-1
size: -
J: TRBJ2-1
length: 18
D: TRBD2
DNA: TGCGCCAGCAGCCGTGGACTAGCGGGAATTAGGACCTACAATGAGCAGTTCTTC
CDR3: CASSRGLAGIRTYNEQFF

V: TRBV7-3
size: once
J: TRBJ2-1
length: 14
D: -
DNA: TGTGCCAGCAGCCCGCGGACTTCCTACAATGAGCAGTTCTTC
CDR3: CASSPRTSYNEQFF

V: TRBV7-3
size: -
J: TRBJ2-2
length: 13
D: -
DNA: TGTGCCAGCAGCTTCATGAACACCGGGGAGCTGTTTTTT
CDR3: CASSFMNTGELFF

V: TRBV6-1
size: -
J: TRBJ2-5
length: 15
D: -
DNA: TGTGCCAGCAGTGATGGGGATCAGGGCTCAGAGACCCAGTACTTC
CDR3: CASSDGDQGSETQYF

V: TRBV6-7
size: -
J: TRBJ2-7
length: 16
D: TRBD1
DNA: TGTGCCAGCAGCCGAACCCAGGGGGTCTCTCTCTACGAGCAGTACTTC
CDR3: CASSRTQGVSLYEQYF

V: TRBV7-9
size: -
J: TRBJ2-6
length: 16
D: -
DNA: TGTGCCAGCAGCCCCGGAACCGTCTCTGGGGCCAACGTCCTGACTTTC
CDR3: CASSPGTVSGANVLTF

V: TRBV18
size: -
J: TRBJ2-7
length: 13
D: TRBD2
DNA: TGTGCCAGCTCACCAGCCGGGGGGTACGAGCAGTACTTC
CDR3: CASSPAGGYEQYF

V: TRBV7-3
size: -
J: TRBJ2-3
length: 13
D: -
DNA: TGTGCCAGCAGCTTAAGAGAGCCAGATACGCAGTATTTT
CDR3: CASSLREPDTQYF

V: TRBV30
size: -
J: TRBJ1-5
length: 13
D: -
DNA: TGTGCCTGGAGTACATACGGCAATCAGCCCCAGCATTTT
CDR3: CAWSTYGNQPQHF

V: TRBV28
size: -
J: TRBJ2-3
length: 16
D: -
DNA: TGTGCCAGCAGTCCCCCCGCAGGGGTAAGCACAGATACGCAGTATTTT
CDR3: CASSPPAGVSTDTQYF

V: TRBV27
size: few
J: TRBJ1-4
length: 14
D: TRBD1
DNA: TGTGCCAGGACGCGGGACAGCGTTAATGAAAAACTGTTTTTT
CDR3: CARTRDSVNEKLFF

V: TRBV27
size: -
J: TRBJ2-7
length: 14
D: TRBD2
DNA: TGTGCCAGCAGTTTTGGCGGGAGTATGCACGAGCAGTACTTC
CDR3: CASSFGGSMHEQYF

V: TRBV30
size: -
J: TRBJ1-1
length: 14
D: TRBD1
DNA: TGTGCCTGGAGTGTAAGTTTAGGGGGCGCTGAAGCTTTCTTT
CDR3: CAWSVSLGGAEAFF

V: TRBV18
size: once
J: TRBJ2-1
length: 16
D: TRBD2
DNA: TGTGCCAGCTCCCCTAGCGGGAGTAAGTCCTACAATGAGCAGTTCTTC
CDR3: CASSPSGSKSYNEQFF

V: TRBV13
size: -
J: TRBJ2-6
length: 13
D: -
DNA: TGTGCCAGCAGCTCATCTGGGGCCAACGTCCTGACTTTC
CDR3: CASSSSGANVLTF

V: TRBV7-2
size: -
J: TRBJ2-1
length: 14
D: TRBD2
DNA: TGTGCCAGCAGCTTAGTTAGCGGGGCCCCTATAGAGTTCTTC
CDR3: CASSLVSGAPIEFF

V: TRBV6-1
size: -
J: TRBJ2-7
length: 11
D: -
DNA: TGTGCCAGCAGTGTCAAGTACGAGCAGTACTTC
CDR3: CASSVKYEQYF

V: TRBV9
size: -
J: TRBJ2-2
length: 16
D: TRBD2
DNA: TGTGCCAGCAGCGTCTCTGGGACTAGCGATTCCGGGGAGCTGTTTTTT
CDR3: CASSVSGTSDSGELFF

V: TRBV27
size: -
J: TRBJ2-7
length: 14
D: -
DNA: TGTGCCAGCAGTGCCGGACAGCGAGGGTTCGAGCAGTACTTC
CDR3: CASSAGQRGFEQYF

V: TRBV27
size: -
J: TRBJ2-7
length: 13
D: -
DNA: TGTGCCAGCAGGGACTATCAGGGTACCGAGCAGTACTTC
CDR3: CASRDYQGTEQYF

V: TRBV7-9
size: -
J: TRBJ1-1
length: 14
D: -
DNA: TGTGCCAGCAGCTTAGGGACAGCGAACACTGAAGCTTTCTTT
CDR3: CASSLGTANTEAFF

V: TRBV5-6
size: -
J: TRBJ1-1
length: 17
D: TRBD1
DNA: TGTGCCAGCAGCTTGGCACGACAGGGCAGGAAGAACACTGAAGCTTTCTTT
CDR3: CASSLARQGRKNTEAFF

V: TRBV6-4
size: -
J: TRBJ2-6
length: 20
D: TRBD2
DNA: TGTGCCAGCAGCAGGGGGGGACTAGCGGGAGGCCTCTCTGGGGCCAACGTCCTGACTTTC
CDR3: CASSRGGLAGGLSGANVLTF

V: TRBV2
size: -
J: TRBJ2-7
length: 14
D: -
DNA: TGTGCCAGCAGTTATGTGACGGGCTCCTACGAGCAGTACTTC
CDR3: CASSYVTGSYEQYF

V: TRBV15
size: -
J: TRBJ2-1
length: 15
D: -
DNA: TGTGCCACCAGCAGAGGTCTCCACCGGTCCAATGAGCAGTTCTTC
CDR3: CATSRGLHRSNEQFF

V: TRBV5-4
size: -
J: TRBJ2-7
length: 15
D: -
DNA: TGTGCCAGCACCACCTTTGCGGGTAGCTCCTACGAGCAGTACTTC
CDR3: CASTTFAGSSYEQYF

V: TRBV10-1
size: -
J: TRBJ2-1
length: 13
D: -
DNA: TGCGCCAGCAGTGAGCTAGCGATCGATGAGCAGTTCTTC
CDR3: CASSELAIDEQFF

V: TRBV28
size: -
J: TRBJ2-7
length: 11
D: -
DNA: TGTGCCAGCAGCCGGCGGTACGAGCAGTACTTC
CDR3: CASSRRYEQYF

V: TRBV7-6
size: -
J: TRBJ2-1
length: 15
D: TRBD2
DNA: TGTGCCAGCAGCACTAGCGGGAGGTCCTACAATGAGCAGTTCTTC
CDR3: CASSTSGRSYNEQFF

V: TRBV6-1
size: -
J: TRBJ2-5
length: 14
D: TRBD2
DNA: TGTGCCAGCTCGTCCGGGACTAGCCCAGAGACCCAGTACTTC
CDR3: CASSSGTSPETQYF

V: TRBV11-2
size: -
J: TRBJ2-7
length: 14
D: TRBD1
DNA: TGTGCCAGCAGGGGACAGGGGCTAATCTACGAGCAGTACTTC
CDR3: CASRGQGLIYEQYF

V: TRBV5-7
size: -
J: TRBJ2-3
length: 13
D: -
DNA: TGTGCCAGCAGCTTGAGCAGCACAGATACGCAGTATTTT
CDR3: CASSLSSTDTQYF

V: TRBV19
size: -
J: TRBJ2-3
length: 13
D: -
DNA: TGTGCCACCCTCGACAGGCTCACAGATACGCAGTATTTT
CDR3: CATLDRLTDTQYF

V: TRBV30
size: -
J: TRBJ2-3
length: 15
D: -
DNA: TGTGCCTGGAGTCCTATCGGGACTAGCACAGATACGCAGTATTTT
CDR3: CAWSPIGTSTDTQYF